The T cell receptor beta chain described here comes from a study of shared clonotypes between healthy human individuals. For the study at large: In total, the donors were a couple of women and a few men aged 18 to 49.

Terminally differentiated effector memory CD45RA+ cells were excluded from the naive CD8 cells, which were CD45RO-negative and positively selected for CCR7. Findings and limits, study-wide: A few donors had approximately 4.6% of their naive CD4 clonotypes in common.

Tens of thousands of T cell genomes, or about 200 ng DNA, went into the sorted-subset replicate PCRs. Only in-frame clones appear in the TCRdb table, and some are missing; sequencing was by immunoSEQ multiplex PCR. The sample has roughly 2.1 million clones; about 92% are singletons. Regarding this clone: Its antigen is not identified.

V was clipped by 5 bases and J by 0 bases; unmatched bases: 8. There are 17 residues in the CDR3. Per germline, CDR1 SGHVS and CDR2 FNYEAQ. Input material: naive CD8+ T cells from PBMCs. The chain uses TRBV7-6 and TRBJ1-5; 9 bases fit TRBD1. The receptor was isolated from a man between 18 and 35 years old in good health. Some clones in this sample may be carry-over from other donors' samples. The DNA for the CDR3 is TGTGCCAGCAGCACCGGGACAGGGCCTTATAGCAATCAGCCCCAGCATTTT. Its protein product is CASSTGTGPYSNQPQHF.